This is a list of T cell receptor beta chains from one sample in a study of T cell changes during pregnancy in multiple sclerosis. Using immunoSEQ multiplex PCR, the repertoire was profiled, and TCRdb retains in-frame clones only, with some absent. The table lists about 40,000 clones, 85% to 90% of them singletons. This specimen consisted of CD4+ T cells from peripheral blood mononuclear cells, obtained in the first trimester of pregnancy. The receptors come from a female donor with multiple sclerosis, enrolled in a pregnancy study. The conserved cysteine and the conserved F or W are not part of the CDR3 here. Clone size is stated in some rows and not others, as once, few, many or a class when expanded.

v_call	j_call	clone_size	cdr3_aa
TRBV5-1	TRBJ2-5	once	ASSLRGPEETQY
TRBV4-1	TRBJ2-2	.	ASSPRATANTGELF
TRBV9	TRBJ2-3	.	ASAGDTQY
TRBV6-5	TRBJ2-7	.	ASSYSFGSYEQY
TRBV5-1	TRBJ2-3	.	ASSPGLAGLITDTQY
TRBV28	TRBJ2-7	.	ASSLGAIALTYEQY
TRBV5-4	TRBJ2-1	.	ASSGDSVYNEQF
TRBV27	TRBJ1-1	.	ASSSGQGVAF
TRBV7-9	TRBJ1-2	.	ASSLQTPYGYT
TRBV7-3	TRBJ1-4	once	ASSPGGRTNEKLF
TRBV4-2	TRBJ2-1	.	ASSQDGAGTNEQF
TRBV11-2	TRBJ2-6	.	ASSPQGGANVLT
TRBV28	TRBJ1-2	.	ASSSGANYGYT
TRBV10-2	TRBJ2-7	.	ASSERTGGPYEQY
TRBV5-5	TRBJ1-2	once	ASSLVYDNSYGYT
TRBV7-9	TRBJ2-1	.	ASSWRLAGGPGYYEQF
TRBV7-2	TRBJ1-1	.	ASSRETGDPEAF
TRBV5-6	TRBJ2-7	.	ASSAPGQGPNEQY
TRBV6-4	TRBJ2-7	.	ASSDSASYEQY
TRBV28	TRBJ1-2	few	ASSLGQGKWSGAYGYT
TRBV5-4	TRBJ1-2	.	ASTPGGTENYGYT
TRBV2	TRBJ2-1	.	ASSETRGYNEQF
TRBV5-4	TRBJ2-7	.	ASSFMKEPYEQY
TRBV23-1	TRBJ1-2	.	ASSHPGTAPNYGYT
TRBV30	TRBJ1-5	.	AWSSAEYQPQH
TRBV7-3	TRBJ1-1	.	ASSLNAGSGTEAF
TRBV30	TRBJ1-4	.	AWGPGGKKEKLF
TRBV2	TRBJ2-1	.	ASSIPGLAGYNEQF
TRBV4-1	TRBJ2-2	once	ASSQDPGLAGGNTGELF
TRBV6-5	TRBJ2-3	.	ASSRSADTQY
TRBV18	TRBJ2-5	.	ASSLGQAEETQY
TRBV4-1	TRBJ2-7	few	ASSLLGQGTHEQY
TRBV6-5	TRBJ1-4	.	ASSPKPREKLF
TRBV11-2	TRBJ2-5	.	ASSRTVQETQY
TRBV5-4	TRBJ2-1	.	ASSLGLAGVAEQF
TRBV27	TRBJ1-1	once	ASRRTGDTEAF
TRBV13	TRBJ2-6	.	ASTQQGTRGANVLT
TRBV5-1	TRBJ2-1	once	ASSLSLAGEGEQF
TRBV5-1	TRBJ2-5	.	ASSLALGGGETQY
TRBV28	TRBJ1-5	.	ASSPSTGVKANQPQH
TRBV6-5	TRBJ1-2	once	ASSYSSGQGSGYT
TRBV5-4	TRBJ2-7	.	ASSFPGQRAYEQY
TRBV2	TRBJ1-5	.	ASGQSNQPQH
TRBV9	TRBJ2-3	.	ASSLRLADKTDTQY
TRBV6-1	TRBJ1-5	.	ASSGQTGDNQPQH
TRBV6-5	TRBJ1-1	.	ASSYQSQTEAF
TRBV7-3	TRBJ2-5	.	ASSLREGETQY
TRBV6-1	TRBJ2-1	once	ASNLMREGPNEQF
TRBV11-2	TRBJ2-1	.	ASSQTSAGGNEQF
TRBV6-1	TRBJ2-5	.	ASSMQGMETQY